The rows below give T cell receptor beta chains drawn from one sample of a study of OX40 agonist ivuxolimab in advanced cancers. The assay was immunoSEQ multiplex PCR, and TCRdb's table has in-frame clones only and misses some. This table holds around 67,000 clones, roughly 80% found once. The starting material was CD4+ or CD8+ T cells sorted from blood, obtained in a trial of the OX40 agonist ivuxolimab. These receptors were obtained from an adult with an advanced solid tumor such as melanoma, head and neck, liver or kidney cancer. CDR3s include the opening cysteine and the closing phenylalanine or tryptophan. Each record gives: J gene, V gene, CDR3 protein.

j_gene: TRBJ2-7
v_gene: TRBV2
CDR3aa: CASSESQGGFYEQYF

j_gene: TRBJ1-4
v_gene: TRBV15
CDR3aa: CATSRGTVEKLFF

j_gene: TRBJ2-1
v_gene: TRBV11-3
CDR3aa: CASSFGRSSYNEQFF

j_gene: TRBJ1-5
v_gene: TRBV2
CDR3aa: CASNRDRGLNQPQHF

j_gene: TRBJ1-2
v_gene: TRBV20-1
CDR3aa: CSARRGWGYTF

j_gene: TRBJ1-2
v_gene: TRBV14
CDR3aa: CASSPRDRVVNYGYTF

j_gene: TRBJ2-1
v_gene: TRBV7-3
CDR3aa: CASSLGGGSYNEQFF

j_gene: TRBJ1-2
v_gene: TRBV6-1
CDR3aa: CASNDRQGAPYGYTF

j_gene: TRBJ1-1
v_gene: TRBV30
CDR3aa: CAVERPNTEAFF

j_gene: TRBJ2-3
v_gene: TRBV7-6
CDR3aa: CASSLGLAGGRDTQYF

j_gene: TRBJ2-7
v_gene: TRBV27
CDR3aa: CASKGTGIKRGSYEQYF

j_gene: TRBJ1-2
v_gene: TRBV5-1
CDR3aa: CASSLDGDGYTF

j_gene: TRBJ2-3
v_gene: TRBV7-2
CDR3aa: CASSFLGADTQYF

j_gene: TRBJ2-6
v_gene: TRBV6-1
CDR3aa: CASSETGANVLTF

j_gene: TRBJ1-1
v_gene: TRBV4-1
CDR3aa: CASSQASTPNRVF

j_gene: TRBJ1-1
v_gene: TRBV19
CDR3aa: CASSINPTGHTEAFF

j_gene: TRBJ1-1
v_gene: TRBV7-2
CDR3aa: CASRGTVLMNTEAFF

j_gene: TRBJ1-2
v_gene: TRBV15
CDR3aa: CATSRSTDRGELF

j_gene: TRBJ1-2
v_gene: TRBV27
CDR3aa: CASSLRENYGYTF

j_gene: TRBJ2-1
v_gene: TRBV9
CDR3aa: CASSEQASSYNEQFF

j_gene: TRBJ2-7
v_gene: TRBV27
CDR3aa: CASSLSWTGDTYEQYF

j_gene: TRBJ1-2
v_gene: TRBV7-6
CDR3aa: CASSPLLVSRLLANYGYTF

j_gene: TRBJ1-6
v_gene: TRBV14
CDR3aa: CASSLFPTAALHF

j_gene: TRBJ1-4
v_gene: TRBV5-1
CDR3aa: CASSFGQGKEKLFF

j_gene: TRBJ2-1
v_gene: TRBV9
CDR3aa: CASSVATSGGQGEQFF

j_gene: TRBJ2-7
v_gene: TRBV29-1
CDR3aa: CSVVGTPQGAFYEQYF

j_gene: TRBJ1-2
v_gene: TRBV7-2
CDR3aa: CASSWADYGYTF

j_gene: TRBJ1-2
v_gene: TRBV5-1
CDR3aa: CASSSPDILDYGYTF

j_gene: TRBJ2-2
v_gene: TRBV7-2
CDR3aa: CASSSERGGTGELFF

j_gene: TRBJ1-4
v_gene: TRBV27
CDR3aa: CASRGENNEKLFF

j_gene: TRBJ1-4
v_gene: TRBV5-1
CDR3aa: CASSPGREREKLFF

j_gene: TRBJ1-5
v_gene: TRBV6-4
CDR3aa: CASSGAGISSQPQHF

j_gene: TRBJ1-1
v_gene: TRBV5-6
CDR3aa: CASSAGVNTEAFF

j_gene: TRBJ1-3
v_gene: TRBV16
CDR3aa: CASSQQGLVAGNTIYF

j_gene: TRBJ2-7
v_gene: TRBV30
CDR3aa: CAWSPGTSPYEQYF

j_gene: TRBJ1-4
v_gene: TRBV10-3
CDR3aa: CAISDKTGPTNEKLFF

j_gene: TRBJ1-6
v_gene: TRBV6-6
CDR3aa: CASSHQTGHNSPLHF

j_gene: TRBJ2-3
v_gene: TRBV5-1
CDR3aa: CASSAGGRGGPLTDTQYF

j_gene: TRBJ1-2
v_gene: TRBV6-1
CDR3aa: CASNERGYGYTF

j_gene: TRBJ1-1
v_gene: TRBV19
CDR3aa: CASSRNRGMNTEAFF

j_gene: TRBJ2-7
v_gene: TRBV9
CDR3aa: CASSVQGAPNYEQYF

j_gene: TRBJ2-5
v_gene: TRBV6-1
CDR3aa: CASSFVGGIQETQYF

j_gene: TRBJ2-2
v_gene: TRBV2
CDR3aa: CASSGGPTGELFF

j_gene: TRBJ1-6
v_gene: TRBV30
CDR3aa: CAWELGRQGNSPLHF

j_gene: TRBJ2-2
v_gene: TRBV15
CDR3aa: CATSSPVRNTGELFF

j_gene: TRBJ2-5
v_gene: TRBV5-4
CDR3aa: CASSPLNREETQYF

j_gene: TRBJ1-1
v_gene: TRBV6-5
CDR3aa: CASSYSDRKEAFF

j_gene: TRBJ1-6
v_gene: TRBV4-2
CDR3aa: CASSQESGQGNSPLHF